These 28 T cell receptor beta chains share one sample of origin, sequenced in a study of T cells expressing NK-cell markers. For each CDR3 protein, TCRdb gives one entry from its re-call of the 5' RACE reads, without DNA. The sample has about 430,000 distinct CDR3 sequences. The sample was blood T cells: a sorted CD56 or NKG2C T cell subset, CD4+ or CD8+ T cells, or bulk PBMC T cells (not recorded which). The receptors shown here come from a woman in her fifties or sixties in good health.

The chain is built from TRBV12-3 or TRBV12-4 and TRBJ2-1; the TCRdb D gene call, TRBD2, has no DNA to confirm it. This CDR3 has 16 amino acids. CDR3 protein: CASSFTRGLAGGEQFF.

The rearrangement links TRBV4-1 to TRBJ2-1; as DNA is missing, the TRBD2 call by TCRdb cannot be tested. The CDR3 sequence is 18 residues long. Germline CDR1 and CDR2: MGHRA and YSYEKL. CDR3: CASSQDFMTGLVYNEQFF.

CDR3 loop: CASSTGQGPSTDTQYF. V usage is TRBV5-1 and J usage is TRBJ2-3; the D call from TCRdb, TRBD1, cannot be confirmed without DNA. Germline assignment: CDR1 SGHRS and CDR2 YFSETQ. The CDR3 runs to 16 residues.

The rearrangement uses TRBV7-9 and TRBJ2-7. CDR1 SEHNR and CDR2 FQNEAQ come from the germline V gene (reference sequence). The CDR3 has 14 residues. The CDR3 region is CASSLEDGTYEQYF.

This chain connects TRBV10-3 to TRBJ2-3; TCRdb picks TRBD1, but there is no DNA to check that call. CDR1 and CDR2 (germline): ENHRY, SYGVKD. This CDR3 comprises 12 residues. This chain's CDR3 is CAISAEAGAQYF.

The V and J genes are TRBV9 and TRBJ1-5; the TCRdb call, TRBD1, lacks DNA for checking. This CDR3 has 15 amino acids. The germline CDR1 and CDR2 sequences are SGDLS and YYNGEE. CDR3 protein: CASSEGQDSNQPQHF.

The chain uses TRBV7-6 and TRBJ2-1; the TCRdb call, TRBD2, lacks DNA for checking. Per germline, CDR1 SGHVS and CDR2 FNYEAQ. The CDR3 spans 14 residues. The CDR3 reads CASSSFGGSNEQFF.

J is TRBJ2-2 and V is TRBV15; TCRdb selects TRBD1, and the lack of DNA leaves this call unchecked. The CDR3 spans 15 residues. Germline V gives CDR1 LNHNV, CDR2 YYDKDF (reference sequence). The CDR3 spells CATSRDLGRIGELFF.

The CDR3 is CASSLRGSNEQFF. The chain joins TRBV11-2 to TRBJ2-1; TCRdb proposes TRBD1, but this gene call is untestable without DNA. Germline V gene data show CDR1 as SGHAT and CDR2 as FQNNGV. This CDR3 comprises 13 residues.

The chain couples TRBV10-3 to TRBJ2-1; checking the TCRdb D call of TRBD2 is not possible without DNA. Germline CDR1 and CDR2: ENHRY and SYGVKD. This CDR3 comprises 15 residues. CDR3 amino acids: CAISDNSGSYNEQFF.

The rearrangement uses TRBV7-3 and TRBJ2-3; TCRdb's D gene call, TRBD2, goes unchecked for lack of DNA. The CDR3 contains 15 residues. Germline V CDR1 and CDR2: SGHTA, FQGTGA. The CDR3 protein is CASTHGEGSTDTQYF. Filled out from reference TRBV7-3 and TRBJ2-3, the complete variable domain reads GAGVSQTPSNKVTEKGKYVELRCDPISGHTALYWYRQSLGQGPEFLIYFQGTGAADDSGLPNDRFFAVRPEGSVSTLKIQRTERGDSAVYLCASTHGEGSTDTQYFGPGTRLTVL.

The V and J genes are TRBV20-1 and TRBJ2-5; checking the TCRdb D call of TRBD2 is not possible without DNA. This CDR3 contains 17 residues. CDR1 and CDR2 from the germline V gene are DFQATT and SNEGSKA (reference sequence). The CDR3 region is CSAVGGLAGGIWETQYF.

V is TRBV20-1 and J is TRBJ2-5; checking the TCRdb D call of TRBD1 is not possible without DNA. The CDR3 extends over 17 amino acids. Germline V gene sequence: CDR1 DFQATT, CDR2 SNEGSKA (reference sequence). CDR3 region: CSARDPNRGRSQETQYF.

The chain links TRBV20-1 to TRBJ2-7; the D call of TRBD2 rests on TCRdb alone, since no DNA is present to check it. This CDR3 has 14 residues. Germline lookup yields CDR1 DFQATT and CDR2 SNEGSKA (reference sequence). Here the CDR3 reads CSAETWAGVHEQYF.

The V gene is TRBV27, the J gene TRBJ2-7. This CDR3 has 13 residues. Looked up from germline, CDR1 is MNHEY and CDR2 is SMNVEV (reference sequence). The CDR3 protein is CASSLRLAYEQYF.

V and J are TRBV12-3 or TRBV12-4 and TRBJ2-3; TCRdb returns TRBD2, unconfirmable since there is no DNA. The CDR3 is 20 residues long. CDR3 residues: CASSFRGVPGLAGRADTQYF.

This chain links TRBV6-2 or TRBV6-3 with TRBJ2-7; TCRdb's D call, TRBD1, is unchecked because there is no DNA. Germline-derived CDR1 and CDR2 are MNHEY and SVGEGT. The CDR3 length is 17 residues. CDR3 amino acids: CASSYSSRGGDIYEQYF.

The gene calls are TRBV18 and TRBJ1-1. Germline CDR1 reads KGHSH; CDR2 reads LQKENI. There are 14 residues in the CDR3. The chain's CDR3 is CASSLTLLNTEAFF. Supplemented by reference TRBV18 and TRBJ1-1, the full variable domain reads NAGVMQNPRHLVRRRGQEARLRCSPMKGHSHVYWYRQLPEEGLKFMVYLQKENIIDESGMPKERFSAEFPKEGPSILRIQQVVRGDSAAYFCASSLTLLNTEAFFGQGTRLTVV.

The rearrangement joins TRBV12-3 or TRBV12-4 to TRBJ2-3; without DNA, the TCRdb call of TRBD2 cannot be checked. The CDR3 is made up of 13 amino acids. The CDR3 reads CASSFWRADTQYF.

The chain employs TRBV29-1 and TRBJ2-1; TCRdb selects TRBD2, and the lack of DNA leaves this call unchecked. The CDR3 is made up of 18 amino acids. CDR1 and CDR2 from the germline V gene are SQVTM and ANQGSEA. CDR3 residues: CSVKLIGLAGMSRNEQFF.

The chain uses TRBV4-1 and TRBJ2-1; TCRdb names TRBD2, which stays unverified in the absence of DNA. CDR3 size: 18 residues. Germline CDR1 is MGHRA and CDR2 is YSYEKL. The CDR3 is CASSQAHKLAGGSLEQFF.

CDR3 amino acids: CASSVHFGEGNIQYF. The J gene is TRBJ2-4, the V gene TRBV9; TCRdb indicates TRBD2, and absent DNA this call remains unverified. The germline V gene encodes CDR1 SGDLS and CDR2 YYNGEE. The CDR3 extends over 15 amino acids.

The chain is built from TRBV27 and TRBJ2-3. The CDR3 extends over 16 amino acids. Germline loops: CDR1 MNHEY, CDR2 SMNVEV (reference sequence). This CDR3 is CASSLSGRLHTDTQYF.

This rearrangement joins TRBV18 to TRBJ2-1; TCRdb gives TRBD2 as the D gene, but with no DNA this cannot be confirmed. The V gene's germline CDR1 is KGHSH and CDR2 LQKENI. This CDR3 spans 16 amino acids. The CDR3 region is CASSQSTSGRTNEQFF.

CDR3 protein: CATSPGSFNSPLHF. The gene calls are TRBV24-1 and TRBJ1-6; there is no DNA to check the TCRdb D call of TRBD1. Per the germline V gene, CDR1 is KGHDR and CDR2 is SFDVKD. The CDR3 length is 14 residues.

The chain links TRBV12-3 or TRBV12-4 to TRBJ2-2; TCRdb lists TRBD2, though no DNA is available to test this call. This CDR3 is 17 amino acids long. The CDR3 here is CASSLLSGRAVTGELFF.

This chain uses TRBV28 with TRBJ2-1; there is no DNA to check the TCRdb D call of TRBD1. CDR1 MDHEN and CDR2 SYDVKM come from the germline V gene. CDR3 size: 11 residues. CDR3 sequence: CASSTTRDRFF.

This chain connects TRBV7-2 to TRBJ2-1; TCRdb reports TRBD2, a call that lacks DNA to check it against. The germline CDR1 and CDR2 sequences are SGHTA and FQGNSA. CDR3 length equals 16 residues. CDR3 region: CASRRRRVAGGNEQFF.